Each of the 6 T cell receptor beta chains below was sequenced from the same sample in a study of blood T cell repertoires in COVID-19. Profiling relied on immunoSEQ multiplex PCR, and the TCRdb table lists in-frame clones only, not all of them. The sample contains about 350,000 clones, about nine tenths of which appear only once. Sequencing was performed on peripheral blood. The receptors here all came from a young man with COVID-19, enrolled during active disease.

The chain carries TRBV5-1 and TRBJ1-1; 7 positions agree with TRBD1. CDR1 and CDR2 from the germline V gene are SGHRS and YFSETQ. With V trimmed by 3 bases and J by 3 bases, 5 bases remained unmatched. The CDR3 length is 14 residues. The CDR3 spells CASSSQGGDTEAFF. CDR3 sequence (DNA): TGCGCCAGCAGCTCCCAGGGGGGCGACACTGAAGCTTTCTTT.

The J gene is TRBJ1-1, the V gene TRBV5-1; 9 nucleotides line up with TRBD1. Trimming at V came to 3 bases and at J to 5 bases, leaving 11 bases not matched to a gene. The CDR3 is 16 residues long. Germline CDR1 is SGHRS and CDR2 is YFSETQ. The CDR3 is CASSSIFPGQGTEAFF. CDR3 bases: TGCGCCAGCAGCTCGATATTCCCAGGACAGGGGACTGAAGCTTTCTTT.

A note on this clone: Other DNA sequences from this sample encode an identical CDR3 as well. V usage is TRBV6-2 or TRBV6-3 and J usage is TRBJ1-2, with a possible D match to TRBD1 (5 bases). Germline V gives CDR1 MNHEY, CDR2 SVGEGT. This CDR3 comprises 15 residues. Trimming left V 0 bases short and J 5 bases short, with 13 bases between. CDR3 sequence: CASSYSRQGNYGYTF. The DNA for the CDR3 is TGTGCCAGCAGTTACTCGAGGCAGGGTAATTATGGCTACACCTTC.

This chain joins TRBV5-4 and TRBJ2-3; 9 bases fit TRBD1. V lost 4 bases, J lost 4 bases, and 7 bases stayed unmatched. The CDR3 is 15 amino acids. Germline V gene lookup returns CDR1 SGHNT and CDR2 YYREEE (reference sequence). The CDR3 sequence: CASSPGQGSSDTQYF. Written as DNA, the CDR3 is TGTGCCAGCAGCCCGGGACAGGGAAGCTCAGATACGCAGTATTTT.

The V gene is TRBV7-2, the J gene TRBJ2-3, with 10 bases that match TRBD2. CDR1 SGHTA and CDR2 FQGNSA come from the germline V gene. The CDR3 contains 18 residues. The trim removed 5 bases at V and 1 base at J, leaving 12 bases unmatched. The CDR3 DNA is TGTGCCAGCAGCCCTCAGCCCCTAGCGGGAGCGGGCACAGATACGCAGTATTTT. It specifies CASSPQPLAGAGTDTQYF.

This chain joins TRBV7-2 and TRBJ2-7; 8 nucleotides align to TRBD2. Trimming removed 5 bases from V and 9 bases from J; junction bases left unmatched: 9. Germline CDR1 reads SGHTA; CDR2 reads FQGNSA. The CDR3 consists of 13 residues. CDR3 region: CASSDGSGTRQYF. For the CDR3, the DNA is TGTGCCAGCAGCGATGGGTCCGGGACTAGGCAGTACTTC.